One sample yielded the 3 T cell receptor beta chains listed below, sequenced in a study of T cell repertoires in cytomegalovirus infection. One entry per CDR3 protein, called by TCRdb with MiXCR from the reads. The repertoire holds approximately 390,000 distinct CDR3 sequences, with roughly 34% as singletons. These receptors' targets are unknown. Sequenced here: cultured PBMCs, sampled from culture after CMV antigen stimulation. These receptors came from a human donor in good health (CMV status not recorded). Some clones in this sample may be carry-over from other donors' samples.

This clonotype was counted a few times. V and J are TRBV28 and TRBJ2-1; D might be TRBD1 or TRBD2, each matching 5 bases. The CDR3 consists of 12 residues. The germline CDR1 and CDR2 sequences are MDHEN and SYDVKM. Trimming shortened V by 6 bases and J by 16 bases, and 19 bases separated the two germline ends. CDR3 DNA: TGTGCCAGCAGAGGGGAGATTAATGACGCCTTCTTC. Translating gives CASRGEINDAFF.

This clonotype was observed a single time. The J gene is TRBJ1-1, the V gene TRBV19, with 7 bases matching TRBD1. The CDR3 runs to 13 residues. V trimming: 7 bases; J trimming: 1 base; junction bases outside the gene matches: 3. Germline values: CDR1 LNHDA, CDR2 SQIVND (reference sequence). CDR3 nucleotides: TGTGCCAGTAAAGGGACAGAGAACACTGAAGCTTTCTTT. It encodes CASKGTENTEAFF.

This clonotype was found many times. The chain carries TRBV7-2 and TRBJ2-3; maybe TRBD1 (6 bases). The V and J ends lost 3 bases and 0 bases respectively, with 16 bases between them. The CDR3 has 17 amino acids. Germline V gene lookup returns CDR1 SGHTA and CDR2 FQGNSA. Here the CDR3 DNA reads TGTGCCAGCAGCTTTGAGGCAAGGGGGATCAGCACAGATACGCAGTATTTT. Protein sequence: CASSFEARGISTDTQYF.